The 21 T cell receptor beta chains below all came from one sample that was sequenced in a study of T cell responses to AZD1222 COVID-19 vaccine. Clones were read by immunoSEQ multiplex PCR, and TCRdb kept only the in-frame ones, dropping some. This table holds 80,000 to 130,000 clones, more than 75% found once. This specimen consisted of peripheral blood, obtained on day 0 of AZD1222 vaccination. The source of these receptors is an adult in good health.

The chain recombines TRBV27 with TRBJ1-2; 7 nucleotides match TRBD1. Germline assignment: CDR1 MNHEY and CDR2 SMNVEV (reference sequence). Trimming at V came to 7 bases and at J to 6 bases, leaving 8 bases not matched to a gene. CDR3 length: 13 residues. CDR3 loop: CASTAGGFNGYTF. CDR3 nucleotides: TGTGCCAGCACTGCAGGGGGATTTAATGGCTACACCTTC.

The CDR3, as DNA: TGTGCCAGCAGTTACGTCTCTAACTATGGCTACACCTTC. Its translation is CASSYVSNYGYTF. This chain links TRBV6-2 or TRBV6-3 with TRBJ1-2; no clear D. Germline values: CDR1 MNHEY, CDR2 SVGEGT. The V end was cut by 2 bases, the J end by 0 bases, with 4 bases between. The CDR3 length is 13 residues.

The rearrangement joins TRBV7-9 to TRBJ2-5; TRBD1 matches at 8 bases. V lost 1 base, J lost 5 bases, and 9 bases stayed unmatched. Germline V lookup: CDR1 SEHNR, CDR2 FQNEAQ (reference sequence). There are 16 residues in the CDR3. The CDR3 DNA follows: TGTGCCAGCAGCTTAGGGTGGCAGGGGGCCCATGAGACCCAGTACTTC. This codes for CASSLGWQGAHETQYF.

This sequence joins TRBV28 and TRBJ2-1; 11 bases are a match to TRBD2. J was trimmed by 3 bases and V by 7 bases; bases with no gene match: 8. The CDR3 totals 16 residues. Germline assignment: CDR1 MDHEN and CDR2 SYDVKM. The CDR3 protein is CASKWPSGGNYNEQFF. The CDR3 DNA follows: TGTGCCAGCAAATGGCCTAGCGGGGGGAACTACAATGAGCAGTTCTTC.

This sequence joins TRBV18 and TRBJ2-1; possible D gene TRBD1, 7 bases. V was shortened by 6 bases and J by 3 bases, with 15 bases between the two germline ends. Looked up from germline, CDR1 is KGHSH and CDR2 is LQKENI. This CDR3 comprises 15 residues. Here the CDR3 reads CASSSQGGFYNEQFF. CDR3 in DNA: TGTGCCAGCTCGTCCCAGGGGGGATTCTACAATGAGCAGTTCTTC.

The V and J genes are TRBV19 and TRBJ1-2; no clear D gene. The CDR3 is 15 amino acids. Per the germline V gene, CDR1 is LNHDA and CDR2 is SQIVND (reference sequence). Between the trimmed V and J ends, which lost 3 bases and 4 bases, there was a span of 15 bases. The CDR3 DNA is TGTGCCAGTAGTATGATCCTGAATCGGGGCTATGGCTACACCTTC. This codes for CASSMILNRGYGYTF.

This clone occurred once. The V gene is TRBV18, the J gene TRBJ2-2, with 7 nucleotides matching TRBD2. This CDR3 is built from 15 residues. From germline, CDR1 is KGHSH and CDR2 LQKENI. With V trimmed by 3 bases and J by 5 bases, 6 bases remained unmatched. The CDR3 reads CASSPRGDRTGELFF. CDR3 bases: TGTGCCAGCTCACCCCGGGGGGACCGAACCGGGGAGCTGTTTTTT.

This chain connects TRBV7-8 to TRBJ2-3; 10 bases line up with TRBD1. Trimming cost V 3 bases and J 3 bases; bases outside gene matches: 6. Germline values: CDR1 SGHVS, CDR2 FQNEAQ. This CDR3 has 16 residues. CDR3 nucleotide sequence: TGTGCCAGCAGCTTTTTTGACAGGGGGCCGACAGATACGCAGTATTTT. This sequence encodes CASSFFDRGPTDTQYF.

The CDR3 DNA follows: TGTGCCAGCACCCCCCCCCAGCTGAGTGAAGCTTTCTTT. Residues: CASTPPQLSEAFF. The chain recombines TRBV2 with TRBJ1-1, with D unresolved. V dropped 7 bases and J dropped 7 bases, with 16 bases sitting between them. Looked up from germline, CDR1 is SNHLY and CDR2 is FYNNEI. CDR3 length: 13 residues.

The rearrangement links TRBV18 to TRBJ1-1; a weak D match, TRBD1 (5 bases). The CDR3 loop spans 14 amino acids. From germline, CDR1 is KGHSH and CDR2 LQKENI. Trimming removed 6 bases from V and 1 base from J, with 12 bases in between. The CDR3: CASSRDFSNTEAFF. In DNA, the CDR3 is TGTGCCAGCTCCCGGGACTTTTCGAACACTGAAGCTTTCTTT.

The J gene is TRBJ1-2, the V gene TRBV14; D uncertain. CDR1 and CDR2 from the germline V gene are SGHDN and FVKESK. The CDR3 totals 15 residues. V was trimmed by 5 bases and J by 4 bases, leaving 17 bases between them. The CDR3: CASSGRAALGYGYTF. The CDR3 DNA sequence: TGTGCCAGCAGCGGGAGGGCAGCCCTGGGCTATGGCTACACCTTC.

The CDR3 loop is CASSLAGSFNQPQHF. The CDR3 nucleotides are TGTGCCAGCAGCTTAGCCGGGTCCTTTAATCAGCCCCAGCATTTT. The chain couples TRBV7-9 to TRBJ1-5; D is undetermined. V shed 0 bases and J shed 4 bases, with 10 bases lying between them. Germline CDR1 reads SEHNR; CDR2 reads FQNEAQ (reference sequence). This CDR3 has 15 residues. Variable domain in full (rest from reference TRBV7-9 and TRBJ1-5): DTGVSQNPRHKITKRGQNVTFRCDPISEHNRLYWYRQTLGQGPEFLTYFQNEAQLEKSRLLSDRFSAERPKGSFSTLEIQRTEQGDSAMYLCASSLAGSFNQPQHFGDGTRLSIL.

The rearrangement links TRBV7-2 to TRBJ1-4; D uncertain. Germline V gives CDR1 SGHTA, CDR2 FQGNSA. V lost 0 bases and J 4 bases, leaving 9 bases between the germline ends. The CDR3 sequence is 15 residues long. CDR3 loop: CASSLALRLNEKLFF. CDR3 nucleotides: TGTGCCAGCAGCTTAGCGTTGAGACTTAATGAAAAACTGTTTTTT.

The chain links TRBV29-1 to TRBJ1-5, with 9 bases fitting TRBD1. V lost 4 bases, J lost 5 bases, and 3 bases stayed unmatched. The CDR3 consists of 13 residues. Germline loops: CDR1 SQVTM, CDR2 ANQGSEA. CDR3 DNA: TGCAGCGTTGGGGACAGGGCGGATCAGCCCCAGCATTTT. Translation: CSVGDRADQPQHF.

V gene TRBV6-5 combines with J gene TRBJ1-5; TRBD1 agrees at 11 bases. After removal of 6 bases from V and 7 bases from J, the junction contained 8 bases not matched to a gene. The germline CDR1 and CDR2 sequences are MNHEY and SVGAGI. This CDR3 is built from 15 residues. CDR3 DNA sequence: TGTGCCAGCAGAGGACAGGGGGCTCTCTCACAGCCCCAGCATTTT. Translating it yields CASRGQGALSQPQHF.

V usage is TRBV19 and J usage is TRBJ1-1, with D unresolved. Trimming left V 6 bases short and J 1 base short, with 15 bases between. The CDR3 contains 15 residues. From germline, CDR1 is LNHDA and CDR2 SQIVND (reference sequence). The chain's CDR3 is CASRSKAFRNTEAFF. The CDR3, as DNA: TGTGCCAGTAGATCGAAAGCATTTCGGAACACTGAAGCTTTCTTT.

The CDR3 spells CASRLQGRGFTGELFF. The DNA for the CDR3 is TGTGCCAGCAGACTGCAGGGGCGGGGGTTCACCGGGGAGCTGTTTTTT. The chain has TRBV3-1 (or the pseudogene TRBV3-2) and TRBJ2-2; the D gene is possibly TRBD2 (7 bases). The germline V gene has CDR1 LGHDT and CDR2 YNNKEL (reference sequence). The CDR3 is 16 amino acids. Deletions cut 6 bases from V and 4 bases from J, with 18 bases between.

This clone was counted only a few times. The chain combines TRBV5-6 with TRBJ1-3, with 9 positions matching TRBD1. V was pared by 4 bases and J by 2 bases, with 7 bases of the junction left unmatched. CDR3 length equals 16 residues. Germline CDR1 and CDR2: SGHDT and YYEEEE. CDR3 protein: CASSLSGQGTGNTIYF. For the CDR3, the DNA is TGTGCCAGCAGCCTCTCGGGACAGGGAACTGGAAACACCATATATTTT.

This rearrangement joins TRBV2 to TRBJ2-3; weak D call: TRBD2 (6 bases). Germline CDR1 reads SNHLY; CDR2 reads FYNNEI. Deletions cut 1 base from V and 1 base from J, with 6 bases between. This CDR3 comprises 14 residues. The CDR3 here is CASSEGRGTDTQYF. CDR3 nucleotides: TGTGCCAGCAGTGAAGGGAGGGGCACAGATACGCAGTATTTT.

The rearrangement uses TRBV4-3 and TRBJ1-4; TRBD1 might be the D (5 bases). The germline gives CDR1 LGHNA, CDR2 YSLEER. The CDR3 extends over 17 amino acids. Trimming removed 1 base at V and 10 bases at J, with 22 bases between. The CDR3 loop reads CASSQVLPGSPARKLFF. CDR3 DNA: TGCGCCAGCAGCCAAGTCCTGCCAGGGTCTCCCGCGCGAAAACTGTTTTTT.

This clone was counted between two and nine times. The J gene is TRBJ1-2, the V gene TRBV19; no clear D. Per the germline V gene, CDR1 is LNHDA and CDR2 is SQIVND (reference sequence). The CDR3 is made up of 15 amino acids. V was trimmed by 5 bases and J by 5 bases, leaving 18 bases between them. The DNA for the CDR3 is TGTGCCAGTAGTTCTACATCCGACGGGTCGTATGGCTACACCTTC. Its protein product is CASSSTSDGSYGYTF.